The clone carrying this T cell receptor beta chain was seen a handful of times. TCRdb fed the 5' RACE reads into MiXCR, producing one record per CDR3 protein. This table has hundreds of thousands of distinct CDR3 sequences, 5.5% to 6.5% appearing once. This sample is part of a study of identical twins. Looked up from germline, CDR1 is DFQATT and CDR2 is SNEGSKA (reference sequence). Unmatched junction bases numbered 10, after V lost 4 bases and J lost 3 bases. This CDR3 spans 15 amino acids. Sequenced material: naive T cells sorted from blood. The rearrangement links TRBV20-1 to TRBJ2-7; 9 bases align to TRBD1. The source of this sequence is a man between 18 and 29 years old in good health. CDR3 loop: CSAKELGQGVYEQYF. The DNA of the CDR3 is TGCAGTGCTAAGGAGCTGGGACAGGGAGTCTACGAGCAGTACTTC.